A single sample is the source of the 32 T cell receptor beta chains below, sequenced in a study of blood T cell repertoires in COVID-19. Clones were sequenced by immunoSEQ multiplex PCR, and TCRdb holds only the in-frame ones, with some missing. Seen here are approximately 300,000 clones, 80% to 90% observed once, and the top ten hold roughly 1.1%. Sequencing was carried out using peripheral blood. The source of these receptors is a woman between 50 and 59 years old with acute or convalescent COVID-19.

The rearrangement uses TRBV5-5 and TRBJ1-2; a weak D match, TRBD1 (6 bases). Germline loops: CDR1 SGHKS, CDR2 YYEKEE (reference sequence). The V end lost 0 bases, the J end lost 2 bases, and 11 bases lay between the germline ends. This CDR3 spans 15 amino acids. The DNA for the CDR3 is TGTGCCAGCAGCTTGGGGGTGACAGGAAACTATGGCTACACCTTC. It specifies CASSLGVTGNYGYTF.

The chain recombines TRBV29-1 with TRBJ2-3, with D maybe TRBD1 (5 bases). This CDR3 contains 14 residues. The germline CDR1 and CDR2 sequences are SQVTM and ANQGSEA. The V end was cut by 6 bases, the J end by 2 bases, with 15 bases between. CDR3 DNA: TGCAGCGTGGCTAAGGGGTTAGCCACAGATACGCAGTATTTT. It encodes CSVAKGLATDTQYF.

This clone came up many times. This chain uses TRBV2 with TRBJ1-1, with TRBD1 matching over 7 bases. V shed 10 bases, J shed 2 bases, and the junction held 10 bases outside the gene matches. This CDR3 has 14 amino acids. The germline CDR1 and CDR2 sequences are SNHLY and FYNNEI. The CDR3 protein is CANSDRDINTEAFF. CDR3 in DNA: TGTGCCAACTCTGACAGGGACATTAACACTGAAGCTTTCTTT.

The V and J genes are TRBV30 and TRBJ2-5; 7 nucleotides align to TRBD1. V was clipped by 2 bases and J by 5 bases; unmatched bases: 5. Germline V gene data show CDR1 as GTSNPN and CDR2 as SVGIG (reference sequence). The CDR3 contains 13 residues. The CDR3 bases are TGTGCCTGGAGTACCACAGGGGACGAGACCCAGTACTTC. Translation gives CAWSTTGDETQYF.

The chain has TRBV27 and TRBJ2-5; 12 bases are shared with TRBD1. V trimming: 3 bases; J trimming: 7 bases; junction bases outside the gene matches: 6. The CDR3 extends over 15 amino acids. Germline CDR1 is MNHEY and CDR2 is SMNVEV (reference sequence). CDR3 DNA: TGTGCCAGCAGTTTTGGGGACAGGGGGCGAGGGACCCAGTACTTC. Encoded protein: CASSFGDRGRGTQYF.

This sequence joins TRBV5-1 and TRBJ2-6; D remains ambiguous. CDR3 size: 15 residues. V shed 0 bases and J shed 2 bases, with 6 bases lying between them. Per germline, CDR1 SGHRS and CDR2 YFSETQ. For the CDR3, the DNA is TGCGCCAGCAGCTTGGACAGCCCTGGGGCCAACGTCCTGACTTTC. Translated: CASSLDSPGANVLTF. Using reference TRBV5-1 and TRBJ2-6 for the parts outside the CDR3, the full variable domain is KAGVTQTPRYLIKTRGQQVTLSCSPISGHRSVSWYQQTPGQGLQFLFEYFSETQRNKGNFPGRFSGRQFSNSRSEMNVSTLELGDSALYLCASSLDSPGANVLTFGAGSRLTVL.

In its sample, this clone was seen once. The chain joins TRBV5-1 to TRBJ1-1, with D unclear. Germline-derived CDR1 and CDR2 are SGHRS and YFSETQ. Deletions cut 4 bases from V and 4 bases from J, with 14 bases between. The CDR3 sequence is 14 residues long. This CDR3 is CASSNLREGTEAFF. CDR3 bases: TGCGCCAGCAGCAACCTCCGGGAGGGCACTGAAGCTTTCTTT. The whole variable domain, filled in from reference TRBV5-1 and TRBJ1-1, reads KAGVTQTPRYLIKTRGQQVTLSCSPISGHRSVSWYQQTPGQGLQFLFEYFSETQRNKGNFPGRFSGRQFSNSRSEMNVSTLELGDSALYLCASSNLREGTEAFFGQGTRLTVV.

The V and J genes are TRBV19 and TRBJ2-7; possibly TRBD2 for D (5 bases). Germline-derived CDR1 and CDR2 are LNHDA and SQIVND (reference sequence). Trimming cost V 4 bases and J 3 bases, with 16 bases left between them. The CDR3 length is 15 residues. The chain's CDR3 is CASSNPQGLVYEQYF. The CDR3 nucleotides read TGTGCCAGTAGTAACCCCCAAGGACTGGTCTACGAGCAGTACTTC.

This chain connects TRBV7-8 to TRBJ2-1; the D gene is possibly TRBD1 (5 bases). V was shortened by 5 bases and J by 9 bases, with 11 bases between the two germline ends. The germline V gene has CDR1 SGHVS and CDR2 FQNEAQ. CDR3 length equals 12 residues. The CDR3 sequence is CASSPHDSEQFF. The CDR3 nucleotides are TGTGCCAGCAGCCCCCATGACAGTGAGCAGTTCTTC.

The table lists this clone with a few counts. The chain uses TRBV12-3 or TRBV12-4 and TRBJ2-2; no reliable D call. The CDR3 has 11 residues. Trimming shortened V by 8 bases and J by 2 bases, and 3 bases separated the two germline ends. The CDR3 DNA reads as TGTGCCAGCCTCAACACCGGGGAGCTGTTTTTT. This sequence encodes CASLNTGELFF.

Notes on this clone: At the DNA level, this CDR3 is encoded by other sequences in the same sample as well. V gene TRBV30 combines with J gene TRBJ1-2; TRBD1 aligns across 7 bases. The V and J ends lost 3 bases and 8 bases, in that order; junction bases with no gene match: 6. Germline V CDR1 and CDR2: GTSNPN, SVGIG (reference sequence). The CDR3 totals 12 residues. CDR3: CAWSPTGDGYTF. The CDR3, as DNA: TGTGCCTGGAGCCCTACAGGGGACGGCTACACCTTC.

V usage is TRBV19 and J usage is TRBJ1-5; maybe TRBD1 (5 bases). Germline V gene lookup returns CDR1 LNHDA and CDR2 SQIVND (reference sequence). The CDR3 length is 15 residues. V lost 1 base and J 6 bases, leaving 13 bases between the germline ends. The CDR3 DNA follows: TGTGCCAGTAGTATAGGTTGGGGCGGGGGTCAGCCCCAGCATTTT. Amino acids: CASSIGWGGGQPQHF.

Ten or more counts support this clone. This chain links TRBV27 with TRBJ2-1; no clear D. This CDR3 has 15 amino acids. In germline, CDR1 is MNHEY, CDR2 SMNVEV (reference sequence). V lost 4 bases to trimming and J lost 4 bases, with 14 bases between them. The CDR3 region has the DNA TGTGCCAGCAGTTCCCTAGACCAGCTATACAATGAGCAGTTCTTC. Its protein product is CASSSLDQLYNEQFF.

This chain connects TRBV7-6 to TRBJ1-3; a weak D match, TRBD1 (5 bases). The germline gives CDR1 SGHVS, CDR2 FNYEAQ. The CDR3 loop spans 15 amino acids. The V gene lost 5 bases and the J gene lost 2 bases, with 13 bases spanning the gap. The CDR3 DNA sequence: TGTGCCAGCAGCCCCTCCAGGGCTACTGGAAACACCATATATTTT. Translation: CASSPSRATGNTIYF.

This chain uses TRBV19 with TRBJ1-6; a possible D gene is TRBD1 (5 bases). CDR3 length: 15 amino acids. Germline CDR1 is LNHDA and CDR2 is SQIVND (reference sequence). V lost 5 bases, J lost 9 bases, and 17 bases lay in between. The CDR3 reads CASSPLQGIGSPLHF. The CDR3 nucleotides are TGTGCCAGTAGTCCCCTCCAGGGAATCGGTTCACCCCTCCACTTT.

The chain is built from TRBV7-8 and TRBJ2-5, with D maybe TRBD1 (6 bases). Deletions cut 5 bases from V and 5 bases from J, with 15 bases between. Germline lookup yields CDR1 SGHVS and CDR2 FQNEAQ. CDR3 length: 14 amino acids. The DNA of the CDR3 is TGTGCCAGCAGCACAGACAGGATCGGGGAGACCCAGTACTTC. Encoded protein: CASSTDRIGETQYF.

This clone was seen a single time. The V gene is TRBV6-5, the J gene TRBJ1-2, with D uncertain. Germline CDR1 is MNHEY and CDR2 is SVGAGI. V was cut by 6 bases and J by 3 bases, with 8 bases left in between. The CDR3 runs 12 residues. CDR3 sequence (DNA): TGTGCCAGCAGCCCCCAGGACTATGGCTACACCTTC. Translating it yields CASSPQDYGYTF.

The chain recombines TRBV3-1 (or the pseudogene TRBV3-2) with TRBJ2-1; 8 nucleotides line up with TRBD2. V shed 0 bases and J 4 bases; nucleotides not matched to a gene: 5. The CDR3 has 16 residues. Germline loops: CDR1 LGHDT, CDR2 YNNKEL (reference sequence). The CDR3 here is CASSQEMRGVYNEQFF. In DNA, the CDR3 is TGTGCCAGCAGCCAAGAGATGCGGGGGGTATACAATGAGCAGTTCTTC.

The gene calls are TRBV18 and TRBJ2-2; 12 nucleotides line up with TRBD1. Trimming took 4 bases from V and 5 from J; bases not matched to a gene: 5. The CDR3 runs to 16 residues. CDR1 is KGHSH and CDR2 is LQKENI in the germline V gene. The CDR3 protein is CASSLGTGGSTGELFF. The CDR3 DNA reads as TGTGCCAGCTCACTTGGGACAGGGGGCTCGACCGGGGAGCTGTTTTTT.

CDR3 nucleotides: TGCAGCGGATCGGGAACAGGAGGGACTGAAGCTTTCTTT. It yields the protein CSGSGTGGTEAFF. This sequence joins TRBV29-1 and TRBJ1-1; possible D gene TRBD1, 5 bases. The germline gives CDR1 SQVTM, CDR2 ANQGSEA. This CDR3 has 13 amino acids. V dropped 7 bases and J dropped 5 bases, with 17 bases sitting between them. The full variable domain, its missing parts supplied by reference TRBV29-1 and TRBJ1-1, is SAVISQKPSRDICQRGTSLTIQCQVDSQVTMMFWYRQQPGQSLTLIATANQGSEATYESGFVIDKFPISRPNLTFSTLTVSNMSPEDSSIYLCSGSGTGGTEAFFGQGTRLTVV.

The chain joins TRBV19 to TRBJ1-3; D uncertain. The germline V gene has CDR1 LNHDA and CDR2 SQIVND (reference sequence). The CDR3 is 15 residues long. V lost 7 bases, J lost 0 bases, and 13 bases lay in between. CDR3 DNA sequence: TGTGCCAGTACCCCTCGCGACATCTCTGGAAACACCATATATTTT. This translates into CASTPRDISGNTIYF.

CDR3 bases: TGCGCCAGCAGCCAAGAAAGACTAGCGGGAGCTCCCCCCGAGCAGTTCTTC. This encodes CASSQERLAGAPPEQFF. The chain links TRBV4-1 to TRBJ2-1, with 12 bases matching TRBD2. Germline-derived CDR1 and CDR2 are MGHRA and YSYEKL. V lost 0 bases to trimming and J lost 10 bases; unmatched junction nucleotides: 10. The CDR3 consists of 17 residues.

The gene calls are TRBV19 and TRBJ1-3; the D gene is possibly TRBD1 (5 bases). This CDR3 has 15 amino acids. V shed 6 bases and J shed 0 bases, with 12 bases lying between them. Germline V lookup: CDR1 LNHDA, CDR2 SQIVND (reference sequence). In DNA, the CDR3 is TGTGCCAGTAGGCCGGGGGGAAGCTCTGGAAACACCATATATTTT. This translates into CASRPGGSSGNTIYF. Full variable domain (missing parts from reference TRBV19 and TRBJ1-3): DGGITQSPKYLFRKEGQNVTLSCEQNLNHDAMYWYRQDPGQGLRLIYYSQIVNDFQKGDIAEGYSVSREKKESFPLTVTSAQKNPTAFYLCASRPGGSSGNTIYFGEGSWLTVV.

The chain uses TRBV27 and TRBJ2-7; the D gene is possibly TRBD1 (6 bases). The V end lost 2 bases, the J end lost 6 bases, and 11 bases lay between the germline ends. The CDR3 is made up of 13 amino acids. Germline-derived CDR1 and CDR2 are MNHEY and SMNVEV (reference sequence). Here the CDR3 reads CASSLKGVGEQYF. The CDR3 DNA reads TGTGCCAGCAGTTTAAAGGGGGTGGGCGAGCAGTACTTC.

This clone was found many times. This chain's CDR3 is CASSWGSGQKNTGELFF. Here the CDR3 DNA reads TGCGCCAGCAGCTGGGGTTCGGGACAGAAGAACACCGGGGAGCTGTTTTTT. The chain has TRBV5-1 and TRBJ2-2; TRBD1 matches 7 bases. With V trimmed by 3 bases and J by 1 base, 9 bases remained unmatched. In germline, CDR1 is SGHRS, CDR2 YFSETQ. The CDR3 extends over 17 amino acids.

The rearrangement joins TRBV5-1 to TRBJ1-4, with TRBD1 matching 7 bases. The CDR3 has 18 residues. CDR1 and CDR2 from the germline V gene are SGHRS and YFSETQ. The V gene end was trimmed by 4 bases and the J gene end by 8 bases; junction bases not matched to a gene: 20. The CDR3 loop reads CASSLFPIETGRREKLFF. The CDR3 DNA reads as TGCGCCAGCAGCCTGTTCCCCATAGAGACAGGGAGACGCGAAAAACTGTTTTTT. The entire variable domain, with the rest obtained from reference TRBV5-1 and TRBJ1-4, is as follows: KAGVTQTPRYLIKTRGQQVTLSCSPISGHRSVSWYQQTPGQGLQFLFEYFSETQRNKGNFPGRFSGRQFSNSRSEMNVSTLELGDSALYLCASSLFPIETGRREKLFFGSGTQLSVL.

The J gene is TRBJ1-1, the V gene TRBV5-5; D may be TRBD1 (5 bases). This CDR3 spans 13 amino acids. The germline V gene encodes CDR1 SGHKS and CDR2 YYEKEE (reference sequence). V gave up 0 bases and J gave up 7 bases, with 10 bases separating them. The CDR3 nucleotides read TGTGCCAGCAGCTTGGCAGGGTTCGGTGAAGCTTTCTTT. It specifies CASSLAGFGEAFF. Full variable domain (rest looked up from reference TRBV5-5 and TRBJ1-1): DAGVTQSPTHLIKTRGQQVTLRCSPISGHKSVSWYQQVLGQGPQFIFQYYEKEERGRGNFPDRFSARQFPNYSSELNVNALLLGDSALYLCASSLAGFGEAFFGQGTRLTVV.

This clone showed up just a few times. For the CDR3, the DNA is TGTGCCAGCAGCTTGACAGCTAGCACAGATACGCAGTATTTT. Protein: CASSLTASTDTQYF. J is TRBJ2-3 and V is TRBV7-9; a possible D gene is TRBD1 (5 bases). Deletions cut 3 bases from V and 0 bases from J, with 7 bases between. The germline V gene has CDR1 SEHNR and CDR2 FQNEAQ (reference sequence). This CDR3 contains 14 residues.

This rearrangement joins TRBV6-5 to TRBJ1-1; no definite D call. CDR3 length: 15 residues. With 7 bases removed from V and 3 bases from J, the gap between germline ends came to 18 bases. Germline V gene data show CDR1 as MNHEY and CDR2 as SVGAGI. The CDR3: CASTTTAMRDTEAFF. The CDR3 DNA is TGTGCCAGCACCACGACTGCTATGAGGGACACTGAAGCTTTCTTT.

The CDR3 nucleotides read TGCGCCAGCAGCCAAGAACTCAACGGGGCGGGAGGGCCAGATACGCAGTATTTT. Protein product: CASSQELNGAGGPDTQYF. This chain links TRBV4-3 with TRBJ2-3, with 9 nucleotides matching TRBD2. Germline V gene lookup returns CDR1 LGHNA and CDR2 YSLEER. With V trimmed by 0 bases and J by 4 bases, 11 bases remained unmatched. CDR3 length equals 18 residues.

This clone was seen a handful of times. The chain employs TRBV30 and TRBJ1-4; 8 positions agree with TRBD1. Losses at the gene ends were 4 bases for V and 4 bases for J; bases not matched to a gene: 5. Germline lookup yields CDR1 GTSNPN and CDR2 SVGIG (reference sequence). This CDR3 comprises 14 residues. The CDR3: CAWKGTGFNEKLFF. The DNA of the CDR3 is TGTGCCTGGAAGGGGACAGGCTTTAATGAAAAACTGTTTTTT.

The V call is TRBV6-6, the J call TRBJ2-3; the D is unclear. CDR1 and CDR2 from the germline V gene are MNHNY and SVGAGI (reference sequence). With 3 bases removed from V and 1 base from J, the gap between germline ends came to 11 bases. The CDR3 has 15 amino acids. The CDR3 nucleotides are TGTGCCAGCAGTTATCCTACCGGTGGCACAGATACGCAGTATTTT. Amino acids: CASSYPTGGTDTQYF.